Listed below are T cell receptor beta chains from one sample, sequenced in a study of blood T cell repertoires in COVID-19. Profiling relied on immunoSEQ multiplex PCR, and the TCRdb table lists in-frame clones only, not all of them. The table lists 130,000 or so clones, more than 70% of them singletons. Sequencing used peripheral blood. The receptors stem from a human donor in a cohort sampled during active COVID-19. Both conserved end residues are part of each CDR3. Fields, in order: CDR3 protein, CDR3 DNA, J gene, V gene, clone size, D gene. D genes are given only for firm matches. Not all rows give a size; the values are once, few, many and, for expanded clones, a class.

CAISGETGYHEQYF | TGTGCCATCAGTGGAGAGACAGGGTACCACGAGCAGTACTTC | TRBJ2-7 | TRBV10-3 | many | TRBD1
CASSSVWGRNTEAFF | TGTGCCAGCAGCTCTGTTTGGGGGCGGAACACTGAAGCTTTCTTT | TRBJ1-1 | TRBV5-4 | - | -
CSVWTSGNTIYF | TGCAGCGTTTGGACAAGTGGAAACACCATATATTTT | TRBJ1-3 | TRBV29-1 | - | -
CASSEAYRGTEAFF | TGCGCCAGCAGTGAGGCCTACAGGGGTACTGAAGCTTTCTTT | TRBJ1-1 | TRBV10-1 | once | TRBD1
CASSTEAGAPSDTQYF | TGTGCCAGCAGCACCGAAGCGGGGGCCCCGTCAGATACGCAGTATTTT | TRBJ2-3 | TRBV9 | - | TRBD2
CAISQRSGLTNTEAFF | TGTGCCATCAGTCAAAGGTCCGGACTGACGAACACTGAAGCTTTCTTT | TRBJ1-1 | TRBV10-3 | - | -
CASSLSYRDSPLHF | TGTGCCAGCAGCCTAAGTTACAGGGATTCACCCCTCCACTTT | TRBJ1-6 | TRBV7-2 | - | -
CASSSGRAGGSNTGELFF | TGTGCCAGCAGCTCCGGTCGGGCGGGGGGATCCAACACCGGGGAGCTGTTTTTT | TRBJ2-2 | TRBV9 | - | TRBD2
CASSYTGVRGNTIYF | TGTGCCAGCAGTTACACAGGGGTCAGGGGAAACACCATATATTTT | TRBJ1-3 | TRBV11-1 | - | TRBD1
CASSPWGRGPYNEQFF | TGTGCCAGCAGCCCCTGGGGCAGGGGACCCTACAATGAGCAGTTCTTC | TRBJ2-1 | TRBV5-8 | - | -
CAIRGDRIMNTEAFF | TGTGCCATCAGGGGCGACAGAATAATGAACACTGAAGCTTTCTTT | TRBJ1-1 | TRBV10-3 | - | -
CASSVTSAFTDTQYF | TGTGCCAGCAGCGTCACTAGCGCTTTCACAGATACGCAGTATTTT | TRBJ2-3 | TRBV9 | - | TRBD2
CASSQDGGRENTIYF | TGCGCCAGCAGCCAAGATGGAGGACGCGAAAACACCATATATTTT | TRBJ1-3 | TRBV4-3 | few | -
CASSASGPLYNEQFF | TGTGCCAGCAGTGCAAGCGGGCCACTCTACAATGAGCAGTTCTTC | TRBJ2-1 | TRBV27 | - | -
CASSGTGGGYTF | TGTGCCAGCAGCGGGACAGGGGGTGGCTACACCTTC | TRBJ1-2 | TRBV9 | - | TRBD1
CAWSRGQGETQYF | TGTGCCTGGTCGAGGGGGCAGGGGGAGACCCAGTACTTC | TRBJ2-5 | TRBV30 | - | TRBD1
CASSQAGSYEQYF | TGTGCCAGCAGCCAAGCGGGGTCCTACGAGCAGTACTTC | TRBJ2-7 | TRBV3-1/TRBV3-2 | many | -
CASSRPRGPQHF | TGTGCCAGCAGCCGGCCCAGGGGGCCCCAGCATTTT | TRBJ1-5 | TRBV7-2 | - | -
CASSFSSWDTQYF | TGTGCCAGCAGCTTTTCTAGTTGGGATACGCAGTATTTT | TRBJ2-3 | TRBV7-2 | - | -
CASSLGLVAGGELFF | TGTGCCAGCAGCTTAGGCCTGGTAGCCGGCGGGGAGCTGTTTTTT | TRBJ2-2 | TRBV5-6 | - | -
CASSPGIRKGEQFF | TGTGCCAGTAGTCCCGGGATACGTAAAGGTGAGCAGTTCTTC | TRBJ2-1 | TRBV19 | - | -
CASSGRPGAVYGYTF | TGTGCCAGCAGTGGACGGCCAGGAGCGGTCTATGGCTACACCTTC | TRBJ1-2 | TRBV11-3 | - | -
CASSQGSGAKGNTIYF | TGTGCCAGCAGCCAAGGTTCAGGGGCGAAAGGAAACACCATATATTTT | TRBJ1-3 | TRBV14 | - | -
CASSPGTSRTGELFF | TGTGCCAGCAGCCCCGGGACTAGTAGGACCGGGGAGCTGTTTTTT | TRBJ2-2 | TRBV5-6 | few | TRBD2
CASSDRTGNLGGANVLTF | TGTGCCAGCAGTGATAGGACAGGGAACCTGGGTGGGGCCAACGTCCTGACTTTC | TRBJ2-6 | TRBV6-1 | many | TRBD1